What follows describes a single TCR beta chain. Which antigen it targets is not known. No base quality values were provided; no much bigger clone lies one nucleotide off. The method was the immunoSEQ multiplex PCR assay. Here the immuneACCESS table is served through TCRdb, limited to in-frame sequences with V and J called. Missing clones are a known gap in these copies; in checked studies unresolved V genes cover under half, and the rest lacks a known reason. Counted in this sample were 150,000 to 200,000 clones; roughly nine tenths of them appeared once. The ten largest clones take up 1.4% of the sample. This record belongs to a study of control samples from healthy donors and cancer patients (dated by TCRdb to about 2020). Cut back by 1 base and 5 bases, the V and J ends lie 12 bases apart. Reading from cysteine to phenylalanine, the CDR3 counts 15 amino acids. CDR3 DNA is the only sequence kept; it has 45 bases, read in frame from the first base. CDR1 and CDR2 are drawn from the germline V gene (reference sequence): SEHNR, FQNEAQ.

Sample: blood. The receptor was isolated from a man younger than 40 in good health. The sequence is built from TRBV7-9 and TRBJ2-1, with the D call perhaps TRBD1 or TRBD2, each one matching 5 bases. The bases read TGTGCCAGCAGCTTAGGAATGGGGGACCACAATGAGCAGTTCTTC. Translated, it gives CASSLGMGDHNEQFF.